This T cell receptor beta chain was documented in a study of T-cell reconstitution after alpha-beta-depleted transplantation in children. Germline V CDR1 and CDR2: LNHNV, YYDKDF (reference sequence). Losses at the gene ends were 5 bases for V and 7 bases for J; bases not matched to a gene: 11. The CDR3 is 15 residues long. For TCRbeta, the library was prepared with unique molecular identifiers. TCRdb fed the PCR reads into MiXCR, producing one record per CDR3 protein. Of 450,000 to 550,000 distinct CDR3 sequences in the sample, approximately 10% are singletons; the top ten hold roughly 15%. Comment on this clonotype: The antigen remains unidentified.

Whole-study findings and limits: Hyperexpanded clones declined; after one year, newly produced T cells mostly supplied diversity. As was reported, about two months after transplant, alpha-beta T cells came from several hundred expanded graft clones.

This clonotype was sampled from a female patient aged 2-9 years who had a stem cell transplant for aplastic anemia, so the T cells may come from the graft donor. The chain uses TRBV15 and TRBJ2-7, with 10 bases aligning to TRBD1. Sample: PBMCs, mostly from graft donor cells, taken 180 days after TCRalphabeta/CD19-depleted stem cell transplant. CDR3 sequence reads: CATSSGTGAFGEQYF. In DNA form, the CDR3 reads TGTGCCACCAGCTCCGGGACAGGGGCTTTCGGGGAGCAGTACTTC.